These 22 T cell receptor beta chains originate from one sample sequenced in a study of cytomegalovirus exposure and HLA in healthy donors (dated by TCRdb to the late 2010s). The library relied on the immunoSEQ multiplex PCR assay. A mixture of 60 forward primers for TCR Vbeta segments and 13 reverse primers for TCR Jbeta segments was used in the multiplex PCR. Held by TCRdb, this immuneACCESS table contains in-frame sequences only and omits some clones. Under half of the omission traces to an unresolved V gene where checked; the cause of the rest is unknown. The table held for this sample gives roughly 80,000 clones. The ten top clones hold 5.5% of the sample. The sequencing sample was made of PBMCs. The receptors originated from a girl aged 5-17 years in good health and CMV-seropositive.

V is TRBV23-1 and J is TRBJ1-5; D gene unclear. TRBV23-1 is classed as an ORF, of uncertain function. Trimming stripped 7 bases from V and 5 bases from J, with 21 bases between. This CDR3 has 16 amino acids. The CDR3, as DNA: TGCGCCAGCACCTTCCCGAACGGATGGAGTGATCAGCCCCAGCATTTT. Translation gives CASTFPNGWSDQPQHF.

This CDR3 is CASSQGARSGNQPQHF. CDR3 coding DNA: TGTGCCAGCAGCCAAGGGGCAAGAAGCGGTAATCAGCCCCAGCATTTT. The V and J genes are TRBV4-2 and TRBJ1-5, with unresolved D. Germline values: CDR1 LGHNA, CDR2 YNFKEQ. V lost 1 base to trimming and J lost 4 bases, with 14 bases between them. The CDR3 extends over 16 amino acids.

The gene calls are TRBV30 and TRBJ1-2; tentatively, D is TRBD1 (6 bases). V was clipped by 0 bases and J by 7 bases, with 15 bases between them. CDR1 is GTSNPN and CDR2 is SVGIG in the germline V gene (reference sequence). This CDR3 has 14 residues. CDR3 nucleotides: TGTGCCTGGAGTGTACATCGGGGGGCGGGTGGCTACACCTTC. Its translation: CAWSVHRGAGGYTF.

V gene TRBV9 combines with J gene TRBJ1-2; possibly TRBD1 for D (5 bases). V lost 5 bases and J 0 bases, leaving 8 bases between the germline ends. This CDR3 is built from 13 residues. Per germline, CDR1 SGDLS and CDR2 YYNGEE. The CDR3 loop reads CASRQTANYGYTF. CDR3 nucleotides: TGTGCCAGCAGACAGACAGCTAACTATGGCTACACCTTC.

This sequence joins TRBV28 and TRBJ2-1; 9 bases map to TRBD1. Trimming at V came to 2 bases and at J to 7 bases, leaving 6 bases not matched to a gene. Germline V gene data show CDR1 as MDHEN and CDR2 as SYDVKM. This CDR3 has 15 amino acids. This CDR3 is CASSLLGQGLNEQFF. Here the CDR3 DNA reads TGTGCCAGCAGTTTACTGGGACAGGGTTTGAATGAGCAGTTCTTC.

The CDR3 bases are TGCGCCAGCAGCTGGGAAGGGGATTTCTATGGCTACACCTTC. It encodes CASSWEGDFYGYTF. The genes are TRBV5-1 and TRBJ1-2; perhaps TRBD1 as D (5 bases). Germline lookup yields CDR1 SGHRS and CDR2 YFSETQ. The V and J ends lost 3 bases and 4 bases respectively, with 13 bases between them. CDR3 length: 14 residues.

The chain recombines TRBV6-6 with TRBJ2-2; 10 nucleotides agree with TRBD2. CDR1 is MNHNY and CDR2 is SVGAGI in the germline V gene (reference sequence). V was clipped by 4 bases and J by 5 bases; unmatched bases: 7. The CDR3 has 16 residues. DNA of the CDR3: TGTGCCAGCAGTTCCCTTAGCGGGGGGAAAACCGGGGAGCTGTTTTTT. This gives the protein CASSSLSGGKTGELFF.

The V and J genes are TRBV11-3 and TRBJ2-5; TRBD2 agrees at 7 bases. The CDR3 is 15 amino acids. Germline CDR1 reads SGHNT; CDR2 reads YENEEA. V lost 2 bases and J lost 5; bases outside the gene matches: 8. CDR3 residues: CASSLRGREGETQYF. In nucleotides, the CDR3 is TGTGCCAGCAGCTTAAGGGGCAGGGAGGGGGAGACCCAGTACTTC.

The chain links TRBV28 to TRBJ1-6; possibly TRBD1 for D (6 bases). Germline CDR1 and CDR2: MDHEN and SYDVKM. There are 13 residues in the CDR3. Trimming cost V 10 bases and J 9 bases, with 16 bases left between them. CDR3 amino acids: CATSTGTRSPLHF. The CDR3 region has the DNA TGTGCCACCTCAACAGGGACGCGTTCACCCCTCCACTTT.

V and J are TRBV6-5 and TRBJ2-7; 9 nucleotides match TRBD1. Germline V lookup: CDR1 MNHEY, CDR2 SVGAGI. The V gene end was trimmed by 2 bases and the J gene end by 5 bases; junction bases not matched to a gene: 7. The CDR3 has 15 residues. Here the CDR3 reads CASSYVGTGIDEQYF. In DNA, the CDR3 is TGTGCCAGCAGTTACGTTGGGACAGGGATCGACGAGCAGTACTTC.

The chain has TRBV5-4 and TRBJ1-2; D possibly corresponds to TRBD1 (5 bases). The CDR3 extends over 15 amino acids. The germline V and J ends were trimmed by 0 bases and 4 bases, with 13 bases remaining between them. Germline assignment: CDR1 SGHNT and CDR2 YYREEE (reference sequence). CDR3 sequence reads: CASSLAYGASYGYTF. The CDR3 DNA is TGTGCCAGCAGCTTGGCCTATGGGGCGAGCTATGGCTACACCTTC.

V is TRBV9 and J is TRBJ2-3, with D possibly TRBD2 on 6 matching bases. The CDR3 extends over 14 amino acids. Germline V gene lookup returns CDR1 SGDLS and CDR2 YYNGEE. Trimming shortened V by 3 bases and J by 0 bases, and 8 bases separated the two germline ends. The CDR3 sequence is CASSGAGSTDTQYF. CDR3 in DNA: TGTGCCAGCAGCGGGGCGGGGAGCACAGATACGCAGTATTTT.

The chain employs TRBV7-2 and TRBJ1-2, with a possible D match to TRBD1 (6 bases). Deletions cut 1 base from V and 5 bases from J, with 14 bases between. Germline V lookup: CDR1 SGHTA, CDR2 FQGNSA. CDR3 length: 15 amino acids. DNA for the CDR3: TGTGCCAGCAGCTTAGAGACAGGCCCCCCTTATGGCTACACCTTC. This sequence encodes CASSLETGPPYGYTF.

The CDR3 sequence: CASSVDGGSHTGELFF. The CDR3 DNA is TGTGCCAGCAGCGTAGATGGGGGCTCGCACACCGGGGAGCTGTTTTTT. The V gene is TRBV9, the J gene TRBJ2-2, with a tentative D call TRBD1 (6 bases). The CDR3 is 16 residues long. V lost 0 bases, J lost 3 bases, and 12 bases lay in between. CDR1 and CDR2 (germline): SGDLS, YYNGEE.

The chain links TRBV30 to TRBJ1-5; 7 nucleotides match TRBD1. There are 14 residues in the CDR3. Looked up from germline, CDR1 is GTSNPN and CDR2 is SVGIG (reference sequence). The V gene end was trimmed by 1 base and the J gene end by 8 bases; junction bases not matched to a gene: 8. CDR3 sequence (DNA): TGTGCCTGGAGTGCTCAGGGGGTGGAGAAGCCCCAGCATTTT. Amino acids: CAWSAQGVEKPQHF. Filled out from reference TRBV30 and TRBJ1-5, the complete variable domain reads SQTIHQWPATLVQPVGSPLSLECTVEGTSNPNLYWYRQAAGRGLQLLFYSVGIGQISSEVPQNLSASRPQDRQFILSSKKLLLSDSGFYLCAWSAQGVEKPQHFGDGTRLSIL.

V and J are TRBV6-5 and TRBJ2-1; the D gene is possibly TRBD1 (5 bases). The germline CDR1 and CDR2 sequences are MNHEY and SVGAGI. CDR3 size: 14 residues. V was cut by 4 bases and J by 8 bases, with 15 bases left in between. CDR3 in amino acids: CASSWHRQSDEQFF. In DNA form, the CDR3 reads TGTGCCAGCAGTTGGCACAGACAGTCGGATGAGCAGTTCTTC.

The chain has TRBV19 and TRBJ1-2; the D gene is possibly TRBD1 (5 bases). This CDR3 is built from 16 residues. The germline CDR1 and CDR2 sequences are LNHDA and SQIVND (reference sequence). V was clipped by 3 bases and J by 4 bases, with 18 bases between them. CDR3 in amino acids: CASSMGQGRFFYGYTF. The CDR3 DNA reads as TGTGCCAGTAGTATGGGCCAGGGAAGGTTTTTCTATGGCTACACCTTC.

The chain recombines TRBV9 with TRBJ2-7; the match to TRBD1 covers 7 bases. Germline CDR1 and CDR2: SGDLS and YYNGEE. J was trimmed by 5 bases and V by 4 bases; bases with no gene match: 9. This CDR3 comprises 14 residues. CDR3 amino acids: CASSPGDSTHEQYF. CDR3 bases: TGTGCCAGCAGCCCCGGGGACAGTACCCACGAGCAGTACTTC.

This chain links TRBV7-9 with TRBJ1-1, with unresolved D. Per germline, CDR1 SEHNR and CDR2 FQNEAQ (reference sequence). The CDR3 is 13 residues long. The V and J ends lost 1 base and 1 base respectively, with 4 bases between them. This CDR3 is CASSLVKNTEAFF. The CDR3 region has the DNA TGTGCCAGCAGCTTAGTAAAGAACACTGAAGCTTTCTTT.

The chain joins TRBV7-9 to TRBJ2-7; a weak D match, TRBD2 (6 bases). Germline CDR1 and CDR2: SEHNR and FQNEAQ (reference sequence). This CDR3 has 14 residues. V was pared by 5 bases and J by 0 bases, with 11 bases between. The CDR3 loop is CASSPGEVSYEQYF. CDR3 DNA sequence: TGTGCCAGCAGCCCCGGGGAGGTCTCCTACGAGCAGTACTTC.

The chain employs TRBV7-6 and TRBJ1-1; possibly TRBD1 for D (6 bases). In germline, CDR1 is SGHVS, CDR2 FNYEAQ. V dropped 4 bases and J dropped 5 bases, with 14 bases sitting between them. This CDR3 is 14 amino acids long. Written as DNA, the CDR3 is TGTGCCAGCAGCTCTACAGGGATTGTGACTGAAGCTTTCTTT. Translation: CASSSTGIVTEAFF.

A remark on this clone: A junction boundary mismatches the germline segment, possibly from a read error. The rearrangement joins TRBV7-8 to TRBJ2-1, with TRBD2 matching over 11 bases. The CDR3 extends over 19 amino acids. Looked up from germline, CDR1 is SGHVS and CDR2 is FQNEAQ. The CDR3 sequence: CASSLGLAGGLLSDNEQFF. In nucleotides, the CDR3 is TGTGCCAGCAGCTTAGGGCTAGCGGGGGGCCTCCTCTCCGACAATGAGCAGTTCTTC.